Presented here are 30 T cell receptor beta chains from one specimen sequenced in a study of T-cell memory formation after mild COVID-19 (dated by TCRdb to 2020 to 2022). To prepare the library, 5' RACE was applied. Instrument used: Illumina NovaSeq 6000. In TCRdb, the public reads were trimmed at Q25 with fastp and aligned with MiXCR, with productive beta chains retained. Each entry is one CDR3 protein sequence, shown with its most common DNA and genes. Recorded for this sample are 80,000 to 95,000 distinct CDR3 sequences; around a quarter of them occurred a single time. The ten largest make up under 45% of the sample. Source material: PBMCs or a T cell subset sorted from them (not recorded which). These receptors were collected from a man aged 18 to 30 who had mild COVID-19 (a few samples of this study predate the infection). The sample titles of this study are shuffled in the database, so cell type and time point are left out; the donor was told from shared clones.

This clonotype was counted between two and nine times. The rearrangement joins TRBV6-5 to TRBJ2-5; 8 bases match TRBD2. CDR1 and CDR2 from the germline V gene are MNHEY and SVGAGI. The CDR3 runs to 14 residues. V gave up 6 bases and J gave up 3 bases; unmatched junction bases: 6. The CDR3 DNA reads TGTGCCAGCAGGCGGGGGGTCCCGGAAGAGACCCAGTACTTC. This encodes CASRRGVPEETQYF.

This clonotype was observed a handful of times. V is TRBV4-1 and J is TRBJ1-3; D is uncertain. Deletions cut 4 bases from V and 0 bases from J, with 10 bases between. The CDR3 is 15 residues long. Germline V lookup: CDR1 MGHRA, CDR2 YSYEKL. DNA for the CDR3: TGCGCCAGCAGCCCCCGACTGAACTCTGGAAACACCATATATTTT. Amino acids: CASSPRLNSGNTIYF.

The gene calls are TRBV7-9 and TRBJ2-2; D is uncertain. Trimming stripped 1 base from V and 3 bases from J, with 3 bases between. Germline CDR1 and CDR2: SEHNR and FQNEAQ (reference sequence). The CDR3 contains 13 residues. The CDR3 DNA reads as TGTGCCAGCAGCTTAGATGACACCGGGGAGCTGTTTTTT. This encodes CASSLDDTGELFF.

This clonotype was counted once. The chain recombines TRBV9 with TRBJ2-5; D is uncertain. Germline values: CDR1 SGDLS, CDR2 YYNGEE. Trimming removed 0 bases at V and 3 bases at J, with 9 bases between. The CDR3 is 14 residues long. The CDR3 region is CASSVAGSEETQYF. The DNA of the CDR3 is TGTGCCAGCAGCGTAGCCGGCAGCGAAGAGACCCAGTACTTC.

The chain employs TRBV5-1 and TRBJ1-1, with D uncertain. The V end lost 4 bases, the J end lost 1 base, and 11 bases lay between the germline ends. CDR3 size: 14 residues. Germline CDR1 is SGHRS and CDR2 is YFSETQ. The CDR3: CASSDSGGNTEAFF. In DNA form, the CDR3 reads TGCGCCAGCAGCGATTCGGGAGGGAACACTGAAGCTTTCTTT.

The chain employs TRBV6-6 and TRBJ2-1, with D possibly TRBD2 on 5 matching bases. The V end was cut by 4 bases, the J end by 10 bases, with 8 bases between. This CDR3 comprises 11 residues. The germline gives CDR1 MNHNY, CDR2 SVGAGI (reference sequence). CDR3 DNA sequence: TGTGCCAGCAGTTCTAGCTGGGAGCAGTTCTTC. Translated, it gives CASSSSWEQFF.

The chain carries TRBV6-6 and TRBJ2-7; D not resolved. Trimming pared 4 bases from V and 4 bases from J, leaving 8 bases between. CDR3 length: 12 residues. In germline, CDR1 is MNHNY, CDR2 SVGAGI (reference sequence). This chain's CDR3 is CASSSLRYEQYV. CDR3 DNA sequence: TGTGCCAGCAGTTCCCTACGATACGAGCAGTACGTC.

This chain links TRBV12-3 or TRBV12-4 with TRBJ1-6; D may be TRBD1 (6 bases). The germline V and J ends were trimmed by 5 bases and 6 bases, with 11 bases remaining between them. The CDR3 consists of 14 residues. CDR3 region: CASSPRTANSPLHF. In DNA form, the CDR3 reads TGTGCCAGCAGTCCCCGGACAGCTAATTCACCCCTCCACTTT.

This chain links TRBV30 with TRBJ2-2; D is possibly TRBD1 or TRBD2 (6 bases each). CDR1 and CDR2 (germline): GTSNPN, SVGIG (reference sequence). The CDR3 runs to 14 residues. Trimming pared 7 bases from V and 5 bases from J, leaving 17 bases between. DNA of the CDR3: TGTGCCTCGGAGGGGGACAAACTTACCGGGGAGCTGTTTTTT. Residues: CASEGDKLTGELFF.

This clonotype was detected only a few times. The chain carries TRBV5-4 and TRBJ1-1; 10 bases agree with TRBD1. The V segment lost 3 bases and the J segment 4 bases; nucleotides outside the gene matches: 6. Germline V gene data show CDR1 as SGHNT and CDR2 as YYREEE (reference sequence). This CDR3 spans 15 amino acids. The CDR3 is CASSSGTGAVTEAFF. The CDR3 DNA sequence: TGTGCCAGCAGCTCGGGGACAGGGGCGGTCACTGAAGCTTTCTTT.

V is TRBV30 and J is TRBJ1-1; possibly TRBD1 for D (5 bases). Germline-derived CDR1 and CDR2 are GTSNPN and SVGIG (reference sequence). This CDR3 is 12 amino acids long. Written as DNA, the CDR3 is TGTGCTGGCGGGGCCATGAACACTGAAGCTTTCTTT. Translating gives CAGGAMNTEAFF.

The V gene is TRBV4-1, the J gene TRBJ2-2; D unresolved. Germline CDR1 is MGHRA and CDR2 is YSYEKL. Trimming pared 6 bases from V and 4 bases from J, leaving 9 bases between. CDR3 length: 13 residues. This CDR3 reads CASSQLLTGELFF. The CDR3 DNA is TGCGCCAGCAGTCAGTTACTCACCGGGGAGCTGTTTTTT.

The chain has TRBV19 and TRBJ2-2; no clear D gene. This CDR3 is built from 10 residues. CDR1 is LNHDA, CDR2 SQIVND, per germline (reference sequence). Trimming stripped 8 bases from V and 7 bases from J, with 5 bases between. CDR3 DNA: TGTGCCAGTTTTTTCGGGGAGCTGTTTTTT. Translating it yields CASFFGELFF.

This clonotype occurred a few times. CDR3 nucleotide sequence: TGTGCCAGCAGTTTCTTACTAGCTAGCGCAGATACGCAGTATTTT. Its translation: CASSFLLASADTQYF. This chain connects TRBV6-2 or TRBV6-3 to TRBJ2-3; tentatively, D is TRBD2 (6 bases). The V end was cut by 4 bases, the J end by 4 bases, with 15 bases between. Germline loops: CDR1 MNHEY, CDR2 SVGEGT. The length of the CDR3 is 15 residues.

The V gene is TRBV4-1, the J gene TRBJ1-5, with D uncertain. V was pared by 2 bases and J by 1 base, with 9 bases between. CDR3 size: 15 residues. The germline gives CDR1 MGHRA, CDR2 YSYEKL. CDR3 sequence reads: CASSQRWVSNQPQHF. CDR3 bases: TGCGCCAGCAGCCAACGGTGGGTGAGCAATCAGCCCCAGCATTTT.

This chain uses TRBV6-2 or TRBV6-3 with TRBJ2-7, with 7 nucleotides matching TRBD2. The V gene's germline CDR1 is MNHEY and CDR2 SVGEGT. CDR3 length equals 16 residues. V was clipped by 0 bases and J by 0 bases; unmatched bases: 5. The CDR3 coding sequence is TGTGCCAGCAGTTACTCGCCTAGCGGCTTCTCCTACGAGCAGTACTTC. Encoded protein: CASSYSPSGFSYEQYF.

The rearrangement links TRBV5-6 to TRBJ2-3; D is possibly TRBD2 (5 bases). The CDR3 has 17 amino acids. Germline lookup yields CDR1 SGHDT and CDR2 YYEEEE. V was pared by 2 bases and J by 1 base, with 17 bases between. The CDR3 sequence is CASSLFLALPGTDTQYF. CDR3 bases: TGTGCCAGCAGCTTATTCCTAGCTCTTCCTGGCACAGATACGCAGTATTTT.

This clonotype was seen only a few times. This chain uses TRBV2 with TRBJ2-5; the match to TRBD2 covers 9 bases. Germline V gene lookup returns CDR1 SNHLY and CDR2 FYNNEI. V lost 11 bases to trimming and J lost 1 base; unmatched junction nucleotides: 14. This CDR3 is 16 amino acids long. Here the CDR3 reads CAQQVLAGTTQETQYF. In DNA, the CDR3 is TGTGCCCAGCAGGTGCTAGCGGGAACTACCCAAGAGACCCAGTACTTC. The variable domain in full, completed from reference TRBV2 and TRBJ2-5, reads EPEVTQTPSHQVTQMGQEVILRCVPISNHLYFYWYRQILGQKVEFLVSFYNNEISEKSEIFDDQFSVERPDGSNFTLKIRSTKLEDSAMYFCAQQVLAGTTQETQYFGPGTRLLVL.

This clonotype was detected only a few times. The rearrangement links TRBV21-1 to TRBJ2-3. TRBV21-1 is a pseudogene. CDR3 size: 10 residues. CDR3 protein: CASTADTQYF. CDR3 in DNA: TGTGCCAGCACGGCAGATACGCAGTATTTT.

This rearrangement joins TRBV9 to TRBJ2-2; 10 nucleotides agree with TRBD2. The CDR3 is 16 residues long. CDR1 is SGDLS, CDR2 YYNGEE, per germline. The J segment lost 4 bases and the V segment lost 4 bases, leaving 7 bases of the junction unmatched. The CDR3 DNA reads TGTGCCAGCAGCCCAAGCGGGGGGGCTATCACCGGGGAGCTGTTTTTT. It translates to CASSPSGGAITGELFF.

The chain carries TRBV9 and TRBJ2-7; 8 bases are a match to TRBD1. The CDR3 loop spans 15 amino acids. Per the germline V gene, CDR1 is SGDLS and CDR2 is YYNGEE. Trimming took 0 bases from V and 1 from J; bases not matched to a gene: 3. The CDR3 loop reads CASSVGQGLSYEQYF. CDR3 DNA sequence: TGTGCCAGCAGCGTAGGACAGGGGTTATCCTACGAGCAGTACTTC.

V is TRBV4-3 and J is TRBJ2-3, with 9 positions matching TRBD1. This CDR3 region has 16 residues. V lost 0 bases, J lost 1 base, and 2 bases stayed unmatched. The germline V gene has CDR1 LGHNA and CDR2 YSLEER. The CDR3 reads CASSQDWDRGTDTQYF. CDR3 coding DNA: TGCGCCAGCAGCCAAGATTGGGACAGGGGCACAGATACGCAGTATTTT.

This chain connects TRBV7-8 to TRBJ2-3, with 7 bases fitting TRBD2. J lost 2 bases, V lost 5 bases, and 13 bases had no gene match. Germline CDR1 reads SGHVS; CDR2 reads FQNEAQ. The CDR3 sequence is 17 residues long. CDR3 sequence reads: CASSPRSGGLLTDTQYF. The CDR3 nucleotides are TGTGCCAGCAGCCCTCGCTCCGGGGGGTTGCTCACAGATACGCAGTATTTT.

A few counts support this clonotype. The chain combines TRBV20-1 with TRBJ1-2, with TRBD1 as a possible D gene (5 bases). CDR3 length: 13 amino acids. The germline V and J ends were trimmed by 3 bases and 0 bases, with 8 bases remaining between them. The germline V gene has CDR1 DFQATT and CDR2 SNEGSKA (reference sequence). The CDR3 region has the DNA TGCAGTGCTAGGGCGACAGCTAACTATGGCTACACCTTC. This sequence encodes CSARATANYGYTF.

The chain employs TRBV6-2 or TRBV6-3 and TRBJ2-2; a weak D match, TRBD1 (5 bases). The V end lost 5 bases, the J end lost 6 bases, and 13 bases lay between the germline ends. The CDR3 has 14 amino acids. Per the germline V gene, CDR1 is MNHEY and CDR2 is SVGEGT. CDR3 in DNA: TGTGCCAGCAGTCCACCCCGACAGTCCGGGGAGCTGTTTTTT. Translating gives CASSPPRQSGELFF.

This clonotype appeared a few times. V is TRBV12-3 or TRBV12-4 and J is TRBJ1-5, with TRBD1 as a possible D gene (6 bases). This CDR3 has 13 amino acids. V lost 10 bases and J lost 3, with 13 bases in between. CDR3 region: CATGGGPNQPQHF. CDR3 nucleotide sequence: TGTGCCACCGGGGGGGGCCCCAATCAGCCCCAGCATTTT.

In its sample, this clonotype was seen a few times. The CDR3 spells CASSEGGRGARRFYEQYF. The CDR3 nucleotides are TGTGCCAGCAGTGAAGGAGGAAGAGGGGCGAGGAGGTTCTACGAGCAGTACTTC. The rearrangement joins TRBV25-1 to TRBJ2-7; the D call may be TRBD1 or TRBD2 (5 bases each). Trimming removed 2 bases from V and 3 bases from J, with 23 bases in between. The CDR3 contains 18 residues. From germline, CDR1 is MGHDK and CDR2 SYGVNS.

This clonotype has only a few counts. The J gene is TRBJ2-1, the V gene TRBV12-3 or TRBV12-4; 8 nucleotides align to TRBD2. This CDR3 spans 13 amino acids. J was trimmed by 7 bases and V by 8 bases; bases with no gene match: 7. The CDR3 bases are TGTGCCAGCTACCGGGGGGGGTGGAATGAGCAGTTCTTC. Encoded protein: CASYRGGWNEQFF.

V and J are TRBV19 and TRBJ1-1; TRBD1 aligns across 7 bases. The CDR3 totals 15 residues. Unmatched junction bases numbered 5, after V lost 3 bases and J lost 1 base. CDR1 is LNHDA, CDR2 SQIVND, per germline (reference sequence). The CDR3 bases are TGTGCCAGTAGTATTATAACAGGGGCGAACACTGAAGCTTTCTTT. As protein: CASSIITGANTEAFF. The full variable domain, with the rest looked up from reference TRBV19 and TRBJ1-1, is DGGITQSPKYLFRKEGQNVTLSCEQNLNHDAMYWYRQDPGQGLRLIYYSQIVNDFQKGDIAEGYSVSREKKESFPLTVTSAQKNPTAFYLCASSIITGANTEAFFGQGTRLTVV.

The rearrangement joins TRBV6-1 to TRBJ2-5, with unresolved D. The germline V and J ends were trimmed by 5 bases and 5 bases, with 12 bases remaining between them. The CDR3 loop spans 13 amino acids. CDR1 MNHNS and CDR2 SASEGT come from the germline V gene. The CDR3 DNA follows: TGTGCCAGCAGTCCGACCGTGCTCGAGACCCAGTACTTC. Its translation is CASSPTVLETQYF.